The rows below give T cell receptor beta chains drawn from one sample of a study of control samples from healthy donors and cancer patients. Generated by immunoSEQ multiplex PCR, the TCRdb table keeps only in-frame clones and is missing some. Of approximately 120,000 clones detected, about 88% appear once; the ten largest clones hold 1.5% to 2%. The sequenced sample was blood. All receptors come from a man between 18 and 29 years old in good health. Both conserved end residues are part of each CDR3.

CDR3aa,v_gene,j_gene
CASSDLGGSNEKLFF,TRBV6-5,TRBJ1-4
CASSRTRSSYGYTF,TRBV28,TRBJ1-2
CASSELEGLNYGYTF,TRBV6-1,TRBJ1-2
CASSTLLGGMNTEAFF,TRBV19,TRBJ1-1
CATSREGTSGYDEQFF,TRBV15,TRBJ2-1
CATSVTGPSNQPQHF,TRBV24-1,TRBJ1-5
CASSTRRGWGTDTQYF,TRBV19,TRBJ2-3
CASSHRLAGGRTGELFF,TRBV28,TRBJ2-2
CASSSDRDRATFF,TRBV28,TRBJ1-1
CASSSGQGGTEAFF,TRBV6-6,TRBJ1-1
CASSYSSQGAKTQYF,TRBV6-5,TRBJ2-5
CATVDLARASTDTQYF,TRBV19,TRBJ2-3
CASSGAGTAVTQYF,TRBV5-6,TRBJ2-5
CASSPWTVSTDTQYF,TRBV7-2,TRBJ2-3
CASSFIGQSSGANVLTF,TRBV5-1,TRBJ2-6
CASSPRDRVVSPLHF,TRBV3-1/TRBV3-2,TRBJ1-6
CASSRGRGSSSPLHF,TRBV7-2,TRBJ1-6
CASSPHHGNTEAFF,TRBV9,TRBJ1-1
CASSPPAGGYGYGYTF,TRBV18,TRBJ1-2
CASSLGLQGGQPQHF,TRBV13,TRBJ1-5
CASSPRTSGYTF,TRBV6-5,TRBJ1-2
CASSLRQKISYGYTF,TRBV11-2,TRBJ1-2
CASTVKTNSAEQYF,TRBV19,TRBJ2-7